The clone carrying this T cell receptor beta chain was seen repeatedly, ten times or more. For repertoire sequencing, the TCR beta CDR3 regions were amplified from RNA transcripts. In the first round, RT-PCR was carried out with HTBI primers, and a multiplex PCR formed the second round. TCRdb reprocessed the multiplex PCR reads via MiXCR and lists one record per CDR3 protein. Counted here are 680,000 or so distinct CDR3 sequences, approximately 21% occurring once; the ten biggest clones make up roughly 6.9%. This sample is part of a study of Graves' ophthalmopathy and Graves' hyperthyroidism. This CDR3 contains 17 residues. V was clipped by 5 bases and J by 0 bases; unmatched bases: 16. Per the germline V gene, CDR1 is DFQATT and CDR2 is SNEGSKA (reference sequence).

The sample consisted of peripheral blood. V is TRBV20-1 and J is TRBJ2-7; 7 nucleotides match TRBD2. This receptor was taken from a woman between 18 and 30 years old with stable Graves' hyperthyroidism. Some clones in this sample may be carry-over from other donors' samples. The CDR3, as DNA: TGCAGTGCTCGATCTAGCGGATCTCATTTGAGCTCCTACGAGCAGTACTTC. Protein product: CSARSSGSHLSSYEQYF.